The 16 T cell receptor beta chains given below trace back to one sample, sequenced in a study of control samples from healthy donors and cancer patients. Clones were read by immunoSEQ multiplex PCR, and TCRdb kept only the in-frame ones, dropping some. This table holds approximately 230,000 clones, over 75% found once. What was sequenced was PBMCs. These receptors were collected from a woman aged 55-70 years with lung cancer.

The gene calls are TRBV6-5 and TRBJ2-7; 12 nucleotides align to TRBD1. CDR1 and CDR2 (germline): MNHEY, SVGAGI. This CDR3 has 13 amino acids. The trim removed 11 bases at V and 6 bases at J, leaving 8 bases unmatched. The CDR3 DNA is TGTGCCGGGACCGGGACAGGGGGCGGCGAGCAGTACTTC. Amino acid sequence: CAGTGTGGGEQYF.

The chain is built from TRBV23-1 and TRBJ2-7, with a possible D match to TRBD2 (5 bases). TRBV23-1 carries the ORF label, with uncertain function. Trimming left V 7 bases short and J 1 base short, with 20 bases between. This CDR3 region has 16 residues. The CDR3 here is CASTQLSDPGSYEQYF. CDR3 sequence (DNA): TGCGCCAGCACCCAACTATCCGATCCGGGGTCCTACGAGCAGTACTTC.

The rearrangement uses TRBV5-1 and TRBJ1-5; the D gene is possibly TRBD1 (5 bases). Germline CDR1 and CDR2: SGHRS and YFSETQ. The CDR3 is made up of 16 amino acids. Trimming took off 5 bases at V and 2 bases at J, with 17 bases between the two ends. The CDR3 DNA reads as TGCGCCAGCAGTGAGGGAGAGGGGTTCGGCAATCAGCCCCAGCATTTT. Translation gives CASSEGEGFGNQPQHF.

J is TRBJ2-3 and V is TRBV24-1; 11 positions match TRBD2. Germline loops: CDR1 KGHDR, CDR2 SFDVKD. J gave up 2 bases and V 3 bases, and 9 bases lay outside the gene matches. This CDR3 comprises 18 residues. The CDR3 sequence is CATSDQTGTSGSTDTQYF. In DNA form, the CDR3 reads TGTGCCACCAGTGATCAAACCGGGACTAGCGGATCCACAGATACGCAGTATTTT.

The chain links TRBV5-1 to TRBJ2-7; 8 nucleotides match TRBD1. The germline CDR1 and CDR2 sequences are SGHRS and YFSETQ. The CDR3 covers 15 residues. Trimming took 0 bases from V and 3 from J; bases not matched to a gene: 5. The CDR3 loop is CASSLGGTGFYEQYF. The CDR3 region has the DNA TGCGCCAGCAGCTTGGGCGGGACAGGTTTCTACGAGCAGTACTTC. The complete variable domain, with remaining parts taken from reference TRBV5-1 and TRBJ2-7, reads KAGVTQTPRYLIKTRGQQVTLSCSPISGHRSVSWYQQTPGQGLQFLFEYFSETQRNKGNFPGRFSGRQFSNSRSEMNVSTLELGDSALYLCASSLGGTGFYEQYFGPGTRLTVT.

The chain links TRBV3-1 (or the pseudogene TRBV3-2) to TRBJ2-5; D perhaps matches TRBD2 (6 bases). Trimming stripped 0 bases from V and 5 bases from J, with 13 bases between. The CDR3 is 15 residues long. CDR1 and CDR2 (germline): LGHDT, YNNKEL (reference sequence). Here the CDR3 DNA reads TGTGCCAGCAGCCAAGAAAGGAGGGTTGGGGAGACCCAGTACTTC. Translating gives CASSQERRVGETQYF.

The chain uses TRBV2 and TRBJ1-2; D is undetermined. The germline CDR1 and CDR2 sequences are SNHLY and FYNNEI. V lost 8 bases and J lost 9, with 19 bases in between. This CDR3 comprises 13 residues. CDR3 coding DNA: TGTGCCAGCCTTCCCGGGCCCTCCCGCCGCTACACCTTC. Protein: CASLPGPSRRYTF.

The genes are TRBV12-3 or TRBV12-4 and TRBJ2-7; TRBD1 aligns across 7 bases. Unmatched junction bases numbered 6, after V lost 7 bases and J lost 6 bases. The CDR3 has 12 amino acids. CDR3 protein: CASKTGPSEQYF. CDR3 sequence (DNA): TGTGCCAGCAAGACAGGGCCCAGCGAGCAGTACTTC.

V gene TRBV7-9 combines with J gene TRBJ1-6; D uncertain. CDR1 and CDR2 from the germline V gene are SEHNR and FQNEAQ (reference sequence). This CDR3 has 14 residues. V shed 0 bases and J shed 9 bases, with 9 bases lying between them. CDR3 loop: CASSLAPSLSPLHF. CDR3 in DNA: TGTGCCAGCAGCTTAGCGCCGTCTCTTTCACCCCTCCACTTT. Together with reference TRBV7-9 and TRBJ1-6, the CDR3 gives the full variable domain: DTGVSQNPRHKITKRGQNVTFRCDPISEHNRLYWYRQTLGQGPEFLTYFQNEAQLEKSRLLSDRFSAERPKGSFSTLEIQRTEQGDSAMYLCASSLAPSLSPLHFGNGTRLTVT.

The chain uses TRBV14 and TRBJ2-7; D tentatively fits TRBD1 or TRBD2 (6 bases each). The germline CDR1 and CDR2 sequences are SGHDN and FVKESK. The CDR3 length is 15 residues. The V end was cut by 0 bases, the J end by 5 bases, with 14 bases between. The CDR3: CASSQDLGGDNEQYF. The CDR3 region has the DNA TGTGCCAGCAGCCAAGATTTAGGAGGGGACAACGAGCAGTACTTC.

This clone was observed a handful of times. V usage is TRBV4-1 and J usage is TRBJ1-3; 7 nucleotides line up with TRBD1. This CDR3 contains 16 residues. Germline values: CDR1 MGHRA, CDR2 YSYEKL. The V and J ends lost 3 bases and 4 bases, in that order; junction bases with no gene match: 9. The CDR3 DNA sequence: TGCGCCAGCAGCCAGCCCCGACAGGGATCAGGAAACACCATATATTTT. This codes for CASSQPRQGSGNTIYF.

The chain couples TRBV19 to TRBJ1-1; a possible D gene is TRBD1 (5 bases). Trimming took 7 bases from V and 1 from J, leaving 16 bases between them. CDR3 size: 15 residues. Germline assignment: CDR1 LNHDA and CDR2 SQIVND (reference sequence). CDR3 in DNA: TGTGCCAGTACGTTGGCGGGGGTCGCGAACACTGAAGCTTTCTTT. Its translation is CASTLAGVANTEAFF.

This chain joins TRBV6-5 and TRBJ1-5, with TRBD1 as a possible D gene (5 bases). CDR3 length: 15 amino acids. Germline values: CDR1 MNHEY, CDR2 SVGAGI. V was cut by 2 bases and J by 0 bases, with 8 bases left in between. This CDR3 is CASSYDSTSNQPQHF. Written as DNA, the CDR3 is TGTGCCAGCAGTTACGACAGCACTAGCAATCAGCCCCAGCATTTT.

This clone came up a few times. The chain joins TRBV3-1 (or the pseudogene TRBV3-2) to TRBJ2-7; 14 positions match TRBD2. This CDR3 region has 17 residues. The junction had 7 bases not matched to a gene; V was cut back by 4 bases and J by 2 bases. Germline CDR1 is LGHDT and CDR2 is YNNKEL (reference sequence). The CDR3 DNA reads as TGTGCCAGCAGCCCGACTAGCGGGGGGGCCTCCCCCTACGAGCAGTACTTC. Residues: CASSPTSGGASPYEQYF.

The chain joins TRBV7-3 to TRBJ2-1, with a tentative D call TRBD2 (5 bases). The CDR3 spans 15 residues. Germline CDR1 and CDR2: SGHTA and FQGTGA. With 5 bases removed from V and 2 bases from J, the gap between germline ends came to 13 bases. CDR3 in amino acids: CASSPAFGAYNEQFF. The DNA of the CDR3 is TGTGCCAGCAGCCCAGCTTTCGGGGCCTACAATGAGCAGTTCTTC.

The chain combines TRBV7-8 with TRBJ1-1; no clear D. Per the germline V gene, CDR1 is SGHVS and CDR2 is FQNEAQ. This CDR3 spans 13 amino acids. Trimming removed 3 bases from V and 3 bases from J, with 8 bases in between. The CDR3 DNA reads as TGTGCCAGCAGCTTTCGATCGGACACTGAAGCTTTCTTT. Its protein is CASSFRSDTEAFF.